This T cell receptor beta chain originates from a study of cytomegalovirus exposure and HLA in healthy donors. At the level of the study: In a previous analysis, 95 million to 130 million unique TCR beta sequences were found from some 180 million T cells.

As concerns this clone: Its cognate antigen is unknown.

Use of 60 Vbeta and 13 Jbeta primers characterized the PCR. Sequenced by immunoSEQ multiplex PCR; TCRdb stores in-frame clones only, minus some. The data contain some 110,000 clones, 76% of them singletons. V lost 5 bases and J 0 bases, leaving 13 bases between the germline ends. Germline CDR1 and CDR2: LNHDA and SQIVND (reference sequence). The length of the CDR3 is 15 residues. Overall study results and limits: The study dropped some indistinguishable V segments, TRBV6-2 and TRBV6-3 among them. For TCR beta chains, V- and J-gene trimming was later linked to a missense DCLRE1C variant. Presence/absence analyses supposed approximately even sequencing depth among donors.

This clonotype was sampled from a middle-aged man in good health and CMV-seropositive. The chain carries TRBV19 and TRBJ1-2; a possible D gene is TRBD1 (5 bases). Sample: PBMCs. CDR3 in amino acids: CASSFQGPSNYGYTF. CDR3 DNA sequence: TGTGCCAGTAGTTTTCAGGGTCCGTCTAACTATGGCTACACCTTC.